The rows below give T cell receptor beta chains drawn from one sample of a study of regulatory T cells in long-lasting Graves disease. TCRdb independently ran MiXCR on the multiplex PCR reads; one entry per CDR3 protein. The sample has 440,000 or so distinct CDR3 sequences, 14% to 15% seen once; the top ten hold over 15%. This same sample was also taken into another study, of T cells in Graves' hyperthyroidism and ophthalmopathy.

The starting material was peripheral blood mononuclear cells (PBMCs), obtained at new diagnosis, from a patient treated with antithyroid drugs. These receptors all stem from a woman aged 25 to 39 with Graves disease. Each CDR3 is given with its conserved first and last residue. D genes are given only for firm matches. For some rows the clone size is stated as once, few or many, or as a class when expanded; others skip it.

V gene	J gene	clone size	D gene	CDR3 DNA	CDR3 protein
TRBV20-1	TRBJ2-3	NA	TRBD2	TGCAGTGCCAGCAGTTTAGCGGGGTTGGGTCAGGGCGATACGCAGTATTTT	CSASSLAGLGQGDTQYF
TRBV12-3/TRBV12-4	TRBJ2-3	NA	NA	TGTGCCAGCAGTTTCGGTCCCACAGATACGCAGTATTTT	CASSFGPTDTQYF
TRBV7-2	TRBJ2-1	many	TRBD2	TGTGCCAGCAGCTTAAGGACTAGCGGGACGGATGAGCAGTTCTTC	CASSLRTSGTDEQFF
TRBV27	TRBJ1-1	many	NA	TGTGCCAGCAGTCCCAGAAGTTCCACTGAAGCTTTCTTT	CASSPRSSTEAFF
TRBV7-7	TRBJ2-5	NA	TRBD2	TGTGCCAGCAGCTTAATCGGGACTAGGTTGGCCCAAGAGACCCAGTACTTC	CASSLIGTRLAQETQYF
TRBV9	TRBJ2-1	few	TRBD2	TGTGCCAGCAGCGTAGGCGGGAGGGCCCTATTCAATGAGCAGTTCTTC	CASSVGGRALFNEQFF
TRBV9	TRBJ2-3	many	NA	TGTGCCAGCAGCGGCGACTTCGTTCGCCCAAACACAGATACGCAGTATTTT	CASSGDFVRPNTDTQYF
TRBV2	TRBJ2-1	many	NA	TGTGCCAGCAGTGAATTTAGCCCGGCGCGGCATGAGCAGTTCTTC	CASSEFSPARHEQFF
TRBV14	TRBJ2-1	NA	NA	TGTGCCAGCAGCCAAGAGGGGCTTATCTACAATGAGCAGTTCTTC	CASSQEGLIYNEQFF
TRBV28	TRBJ2-2	NA	NA	TGTGCCAGCAGATCTCCCTTTGGGATTCAGGGACCCTACACCGGGGAGCTGTTTTTT	CASRSPFGIQGPYTGELFF
TRBV2	TRBJ1-2	few	NA	TGTGCCAGCAGTGACTACGCAGGGGAGGACTATGGCTACACCTTC	CASSDYAGEDYGYTF
TRBV18	TRBJ1-4	few	TRBD1	TGTGCCAGCTCACCACGCTTTCACAGGGGAACTAATGAAAAACTGTTTTTT	CASSPRFHRGTNEKLFF
TRBV5-1	TRBJ1-5	many	NA	TGCGCCAGCAGCTTGGCCGGGCGCGCAGGGCCCCAGCATTTT	CASSLAGRAGPQHF
TRBV7-3	TRBJ2-1	many	NA	TGTGCCAGCAGCTTAGGGGAGAATGAGCAGTTCTTC	CASSLGENEQFF
TRBV6-8	TRBJ1-5	many	NA	TGTGCCAGCAGTTATCGACGACAAGTATATAGCAATCAGCCCCAGCATTTT	CASSYRRQVYSNQPQHF
TRBV11-1	TRBJ1-1	few	NA	TGTGCCAGCAGCTTAGGCGAGGGCCCCACTGAAGCTTTCTTT	CASSLGEGPTEAFF
TRBV12-3/TRBV12-4	TRBJ2-1	NA	TRBD2	TGTGCCAGCAGTTCTCGGACTAGCGGGAGAGAGCAGTTCTTC	CASSSRTSGREQFF
TRBV20-1	TRBJ2-2	many	TRBD2	TGCAGTGCGATGGAAGGGCTAGCGGGAGGGAAGGGAAACACCGGGGAGCTGTTTTTT	CSAMEGLAGGKGNTGELFF
TRBV3-1	TRBJ1-1	many	NA	TGTGCCAGCAGCCAACTGGGGACTGAAGCTTTCTTT	CASSQLGTEAFF
TRBV7-9	TRBJ2-7	few	TRBD2	TGTGCCAGCAGCTTGTATCGGGAGGAAGGATACGAGCAGTACTTC	CASSLYREEGYEQYF
TRBV11-2	TRBJ1-2	many	NA	TGTGCCAGCAGCTCCCCAGGCAGCTATGGCTACACCTTC	CASSSPGSYGYTF
TRBV24-1	TRBJ2-1	many	NA	TGTGCCACCAGTTCACTAGTCGCCTACAATGAGCAGTTCTTC	CATSSLVAYNEQFF
TRBV28	TRBJ1-4	many	TRBD1	TGTGCCAGCAGTTCCCCGGGACAGGGAGAGGAAAAACTGTTTTTT	CASSSPGQGEEKLFF
TRBV5-4	TRBJ2-2	many	TRBD1	TGTGCCAGCAGCCGTCCCGGGACAGGGGCCATTAACACCGGGGAGCTGTTTTTT	CASSRPGTGAINTGELFF
TRBV7-2	TRBJ2-6	NA	NA	TGTGCCAGCAGCTTCACCCGAAGCTCTGGGGCCAACGTCCTGACTTTC	CASSFTRSSGANVLTF
TRBV11-2	TRBJ2-2	many	NA	TGTGCCAGCAGTCTTCATCCCGGGGAGCTGTTTTTT	CASSLHPGELFF
TRBV6-2/TRBV6-3	TRBJ2-7	many	TRBD1	TGTGCCAGCAGTGAAGGGGACAGCTCCTACGAGCAGTACTTC	CASSEGDSSYEQYF
TRBV12-5	TRBJ2-3	many	NA	TGTGCTAGTGGTTTCGACATGGAAAATACGCAGTATTTT	CASGFDMENTQYF
TRBV11-2	TRBJ1-6	NA	NA	TGTGCCAGCAGCTTGGGGCCCGGGGGAGGCTCACCCCTCCACTTT	CASSLGPGGGSPLHF
TRBV7-9	TRBJ1-1	few	NA	TGTGCCAGCAGCCCGCTGGGAGCAAACACTGAAGCTTTCTTT	CASSPLGANTEAFF
TRBV7-9	TRBJ2-1	NA	TRBD2	TGTGCCAGCAGCCGGGCTAGGGAGGGTGCTGAGCAGTTCTTC	CASSRAREGAEQFF
TRBV13	TRBJ1-1	few	TRBD1	TGTGCCAGCAGCTTACGGGCCAGGGGGCAGGTCCCCGACACTGAAGCTTTCTTT	CASSLRARGQVPDTEAFF
TRBV27	TRBJ2-7	few	TRBD2	TGTGCCAGCAGTTCTTGGGGCTCGGAATCTAGCGGGGGGCCTTACGAGCAGTACTTC	CASSSWGSESSGGPYEQYF
TRBV20-1	TRBJ2-1	many	NA	TGCAGTGCTAGTGGGTCTCCTTTTCTGCGTCACAATGAGCAGTTCTTC	CSASGSPFLRHNEQFF
TRBV18	TRBJ1-1	many	NA	TGTGCCAGCTCACCGGCGTTCGGGGTGCCTGAAGCTTTCTTT	CASSPAFGVPEAFF
TRBV5-6	TRBJ1-4	NA	NA	TGTGCCAGCAGCTTGACAGGCCTTAATGAAAAACTGTTTTTT	CASSLTGLNEKLFF
TRBV2	TRBJ2-5	many	NA	TGTGCCAGCAGTGAGGAGTTCCAAGAGACCCAGTACTTC	CASSEEFQETQYF